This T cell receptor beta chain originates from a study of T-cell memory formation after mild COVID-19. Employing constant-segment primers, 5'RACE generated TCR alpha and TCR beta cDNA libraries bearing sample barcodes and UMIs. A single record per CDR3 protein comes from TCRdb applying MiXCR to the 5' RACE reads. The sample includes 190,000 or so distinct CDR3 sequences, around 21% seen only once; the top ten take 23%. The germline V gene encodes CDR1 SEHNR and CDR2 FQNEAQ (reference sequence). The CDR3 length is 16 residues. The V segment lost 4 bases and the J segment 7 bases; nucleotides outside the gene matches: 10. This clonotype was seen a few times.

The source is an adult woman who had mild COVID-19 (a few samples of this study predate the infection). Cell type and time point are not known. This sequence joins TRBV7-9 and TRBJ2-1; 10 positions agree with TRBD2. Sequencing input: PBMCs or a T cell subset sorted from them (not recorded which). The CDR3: CASSSEAGGPRNEQFF. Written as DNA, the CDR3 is TGTGCCAGCAGCTCCGAAGCGGGGGGGCCAAGGAATGAGCAGTTCTTC.